The 24 T cell receptor beta chains in this list originate from one sample, sequenced in a study of OX40 agonist ivuxolimab in advanced cancers. Library construction relied on the immunoSEQ multiplex PCR assay. TCRdb carries this immuneACCESS record with in-frame sequences only. Its versions omit some clonotypes, under half of them owing to an unresolved V gene in the studies checked, with the rest unexplained. The sample contains 45,000 to 70,000 clones, around 80% of them found a single time. 3% to 3.5% of the sample rests with the top ten. The sample consisted of CD4+ or CD8+ T cells sorted from blood, taken in a trial of the OX40 agonist ivuxolimab. The source is an adult with an advanced solid tumor such as melanoma, head and neck, liver or kidney cancer.

The gene calls are TRBV19 and TRBJ2-2, with TRBD2 identical over 14 bases. V lost 5 bases to trimming and J lost 4 bases; unmatched junction nucleotides: 3. Germline V CDR1 and CDR2: LNHDA, SQIVND (reference sequence). The CDR3 extends over 16 amino acids. In DNA form, the CDR3 reads TGTGCCAGTAGTCCGGGACTAGCGGGAGTCACCGGGGAGCTGTTTTTT. This gives the protein CASSPGLAGVTGELFF.

This clone has just one count. The chain is built from TRBV19 and TRBJ1-5, with D hard to call. CDR1 LNHDA and CDR2 SQIVND come from the germline V gene (reference sequence). V was shortened by 1 base and J by 3 bases, with 10 bases between the two germline ends. This CDR3 spans 15 amino acids. The CDR3 reads CASSIVRQTNQPQHF. DNA of the CDR3: TGTGCCAGTAGTATAGTTCGGCAGACCAATCAGCCCCAGCATTTT.

The V call is TRBV18, the J call TRBJ2-2; 9 bases line up with TRBD1. This CDR3 has 15 amino acids. The ends lost 3 bases at V and 5 bases at J; junction bases unmatched: 4. Germline V lookup: CDR1 KGHSH, CDR2 LQKENI. The CDR3 sequence: CASSPPGQGTGELFF. CDR3 sequence (DNA): TGTGCCAGCTCACCGCCGGGACAGGGAACCGGGGAGCTGTTTTTT.

The chain links TRBV28 to TRBJ2-7; D may be TRBD1 or TRBD2 (5 bases each). V lost 2 bases, J lost 3 bases, and 14 bases lay in between. The CDR3 consists of 15 residues. The germline V gene encodes CDR1 MDHEN and CDR2 SYDVKM. The CDR3: CASSLMRGRGYEQYF. CDR3 sequence (DNA): TGTGCCAGCAGTTTAATGAGGGGCAGAGGCTACGAGCAGTACTTC.

The chain uses TRBV27 and TRBJ2-7; 13 nucleotides line up with TRBD2. Unmatched junction bases numbered 3, after V lost 3 bases and J lost 4 bases. Per germline, CDR1 MNHEY and CDR2 SMNVEV (reference sequence). The CDR3 extends over 15 amino acids. The CDR3 DNA follows: TGTGCCAGCAGTTTCCAGGGACTAGCGGGATACGAGCAGTACTTC. It codes for CASSFQGLAGYEQYF.

The chain carries TRBV5-1 and TRBJ2-1, with 9 bases matching TRBD2. Germline trimming cut 1 base from V and 3 bases from J; bases unmatched to any gene: 2. Germline CDR1 is SGHRS and CDR2 is YFSETQ. The CDR3 totals 15 residues. The CDR3: CASSLYSGGYNEQFF. The CDR3 bases are TGCGCCAGCAGCTTGTATAGCGGGGGCTACAATGAGCAGTTCTTC. The entire variable domain, with the rest obtained from reference TRBV5-1 and TRBJ2-1, is as follows: KAGVTQTPRYLIKTRGQQVTLSCSPISGHRSVSWYQQTPGQGLQFLFEYFSETQRNKGNFPGRFSGRQFSNSRSEMNVSTLELGDSALYLCASSLYSGGYNEQFFGPGTRLTVL.

The chain employs TRBV5-1 and TRBJ2-2; 7 bases match TRBD1. V dropped 4 bases and J dropped 7; count of bases not matched to a gene: 7. This CDR3 spans 14 amino acids. Per the germline V gene, CDR1 is SGHRS and CDR2 is YFSETQ. CDR3 coding DNA: TGCGCCAGCAGCCCTACAGGGGTTGTCGGGGAGCTGTTTTTT. Its protein is CASSPTGVVGELFF.

J is TRBJ2-1 and V is TRBV29-1; D is tentatively TRBD1 or TRBD2 (5 bases each). Germline values: CDR1 SQVTM, CDR2 ANQGSEA. CDR3 size: 13 residues. The ends were cut back, 6 bases at V and 6 bases at J, with 15 bases in the middle. DNA of the CDR3: TGCAGCGTGCGGGCCCCAGGGATCAATGAGCAGTTCTTC. It is translated as CSVRAPGINEQFF.

J is TRBJ2-7 and V is TRBV9, with 8 bases aligning to TRBD1. The CDR3 contains 14 residues. After removal of 3 bases from V and 7 bases from J, the junction contained 9 bases not matched to a gene. CDR1 SGDLS and CDR2 YYNGEE come from the germline V gene. CDR3 nucleotides: TGTGCCAGCAGCGCGACGGGGACAGGCGAAGAGCAGTACTTC. Protein sequence: CASSATGTGEEQYF.

The sample holds one count of this clone. The V call is TRBV15, the J call TRBJ2-5; D might be TRBD1 or TRBD2, each matching 6 bases. Germline V lookup: CDR1 LNHNV, CDR2 YYDKDF (reference sequence). The CDR3 loop spans 18 amino acids. V was clipped by 3 bases and J by 1 base, with 21 bases between them. The CDR3 is CATSRQTGGRRVQETQYF. The CDR3 DNA sequence: TGTGCCACCAGCAGGCAAACCGGGGGCAGACGAGTCCAAGAGACCCAGTACTTC.

The V gene is TRBV7-2, the J gene TRBJ1-5; TRBD1 aligns across 9 bases. Looked up from germline, CDR1 is SGHTA and CDR2 is FQGNSA. V lost 5 bases and J lost 7; bases outside the gene matches: 6. This CDR3 is 14 amino acids long. The chain's CDR3 is CASSPTGGGQPQHF. Written as DNA, the CDR3 is TGTGCCAGCAGCCCGACAGGGGGTGGGCAGCCCCAGCATTTT.

This clone has only a few counts. The chain has TRBV4-2 and TRBJ1-1; D is undetermined. This CDR3 is 15 amino acids long. Germline V CDR1 and CDR2: LGHNA, YNFKEQ. Trimming cost V 3 bases and J 2 bases, with 13 bases left between them. The CDR3 region is CASSQSASLNTEAFF. Here the CDR3 DNA reads TGTGCCAGCAGCCAGTCAGCCAGCCTCAACACTGAAGCTTTCTTT.

The chain recombines TRBV11-1 with TRBJ2-7, with 11 bases aligning to TRBD2. CDR1 SGHAT and CDR2 FQDESV come from the germline V gene (reference sequence). The CDR3 totals 15 residues. With 2 bases clipped from V and 4 bases from J, the junction kept 4 bases outside the gene matches. The CDR3 nucleotides read TGTGCCAGCAGCTTATCGACTAGCGGGATATACGAGCAGTACTTC. This encodes CASSLSTSGIYEQYF.

CDR3 nucleotides: TGTGCCAGCAGCCTCCGGCTAGCGGGAGGGATGTACGAGCAGTACTTC. The encoded protein is CASSLRLAGGMYEQYF. The J gene is TRBJ2-7, the V gene TRBV7-2, with 12 bases fitting TRBD2. Germline V gene data show CDR1 as SGHTA and CDR2 as FQGNSA. Trimming removed 5 bases from V and 4 bases from J; junction bases left unmatched: 9. The CDR3 totals 16 residues.

In DNA, the CDR3 is TGTGCCAGCAGCTTATCGGGGGGATTTGAAAAACTGTTTTTT. This encodes CASSLSGGFEKLFF. The rearrangement joins TRBV11-2 to TRBJ1-4; maybe TRBD1 (5 bases). The CDR3 runs 14 residues. The V gene lost 2 bases and the J gene lost 7 bases, with 11 bases spanning the gap. The germline V gene encodes CDR1 SGHAT and CDR2 FQNNGV. Full variable domain (outside the CDR3, taken from reference TRBV11-2 and TRBJ1-4): EAGVAQSPRYKIIEKRQSVAFWCNPISGHATLYWYQQILGQGPKLLIQFQNNGVVDDSQLPKDRFSAERLKGVDSTLKIQPAKLEDSAVYLCASSLSGGFEKLFFGSGTQLSVL.

This chain connects TRBV29-1 to TRBJ1-1; unclear D gene. The CDR3 is 11 amino acids. The V gene's germline CDR1 is SQVTM and CDR2 ANQGSEA. V lost 5 bases and J 4 bases, leaving 8 bases between the germline ends. The CDR3 spells CSVTWATEAFF. Here the CDR3 DNA reads TGCAGCGTTACGTGGGCCACTGAAGCTTTCTTT.

This sequence joins TRBV19 and TRBJ2-3; D is perhaps TRBD2 (6 bases). Germline V gene sequence: CDR1 LNHDA, CDR2 SQIVND (reference sequence). V lost 6 bases, J lost 5 bases, and 15 bases lay in between. The CDR3 consists of 14 residues. CDR3 region: CASRPGLLLDTQYF. In nucleotides, the CDR3 is TGTGCCAGTAGACCGGGACTCCTGCTAGATACGCAGTATTTT.

The chain is built from TRBV19 and TRBJ2-1; a weak D match, TRBD2 (5 bases). CDR1 is LNHDA and CDR2 is SQIVND in the germline V gene (reference sequence). The CDR3 is made up of 14 amino acids. Trimming cost V 6 bases and J 1 base, with 10 bases left between them. The CDR3 sequence is CASREDRSYNEQFF. CDR3 coding DNA: TGTGCCAGTAGGGAGGACCGGTCCTACAATGAGCAGTTCTTC.

The chain joins TRBV7-9 to TRBJ2-3; 12 nucleotides line up with TRBD2. With V trimmed by 0 bases and J by 6 bases, 4 bases remained unmatched. This CDR3 has 16 residues. Germline V lookup: CDR1 SEHNR, CDR2 FQNEAQ (reference sequence). The CDR3: CASSLALAGGPDTQYF. As DNA, the CDR3 is TGTGCCAGCAGCTTAGCCCTAGCGGGAGGGCCGGATACGCAGTATTTT.

This rearrangement joins TRBV7-9 to TRBJ2-1, with TRBD2 identical over 10 bases. Trimming took 7 bases from V and 6 from J; bases not matched to a gene: 3. Germline loops: CDR1 SEHNR, CDR2 FQNEAQ (reference sequence). The CDR3 runs 13 residues. The CDR3 DNA sequence: TGTGCCAGCAACCTAGCGGGAGCCAATGAGCAGTTCTTC. Amino acid sequence: CASNLAGANEQFF.

In nucleotides, the CDR3 is TGTGCCAGCAGTACCCGGGGGGCGGACACTGAAGCTTTCTTT. Its protein is CASSTRGADTEAFF. The chain is built from TRBV6-1 and TRBJ1-1; D might be TRBD1 (6 bases). Germline V gives CDR1 MNHNS, CDR2 SASEGT. CDR3 length equals 14 residues. The V end lost 5 bases, the J end lost 3 bases, and 13 bases lay between the germline ends.

The chain employs TRBV19 and TRBJ1-1; 7 nucleotides match TRBD1. V lost 3 bases and J lost 3; bases outside the gene matches: 4. The germline gives CDR1 LNHDA, CDR2 SQIVND (reference sequence). The CDR3 has 14 residues. The CDR3 loop is CASSIGDRDTEAFF. In nucleotides, the CDR3 is TGTGCCAGTAGTATTGGTGACAGGGACACTGAAGCTTTCTTT.

This chain links TRBV18 with TRBJ2-5; D uncertain. From germline, CDR1 is KGHSH and CDR2 LQKENI. The CDR3 has 18 amino acids. Trimming pared 0 bases from V and 6 bases from J, leaving 23 bases between. The CDR3 is CASSPPVVTFQWAQTQYF. CDR3 nucleotide sequence: TGTGCCAGCTCACCACCGGTGGTGACTTTCCAATGGGCCCAGACCCAGTACTTC.

The rearrangement links TRBV9 to TRBJ2-5; 7 bases match TRBD2. V dropped 2 bases and J dropped 2; count of bases not matched to a gene: 3. CDR3 size: 14 residues. The germline V gene has CDR1 SGDLS and CDR2 YYNGEE. CDR3 residues: CASSVGTTQETQYF. In DNA, the CDR3 is TGTGCCAGCAGCGTTGGGACTACACAAGAGACCCAGTACTTC.